This T cell receptor (beta chain) was captured in a study of T cell repertoires in cytomegalovirus infection. CDR1 is LGHNA, CDR2 YSLEER, per germline. The CDR3 totals 17 residues. The V gene lost 4 bases and the J gene lost 8 bases, with 24 bases spanning the gap. TCRdb analysed the reads with MiXCR anew, one entry per CDR3 protein. Among about 100,000 distinct CDR3 sequences listed, less than 25% were seen once. In its sample, this clonotype was seen many times. The clonotype was recovered from a human donor in good health (CMV status not recorded). Some clones in this sample may be carry-over from other donors' samples. The V call is TRBV4-3, the J call TRBJ2-1; D is perhaps TRBD1 (7 bases). Specimen: CD8+ T cells from PBMCs. The CDR3 nucleotides read TGCGCCAGCAGCCCGAGCCAGGGGGGTTGGGTTATGCATGAGCAGTTCTTC. Amino acids: CASSPSQGGWVMHEQFF.